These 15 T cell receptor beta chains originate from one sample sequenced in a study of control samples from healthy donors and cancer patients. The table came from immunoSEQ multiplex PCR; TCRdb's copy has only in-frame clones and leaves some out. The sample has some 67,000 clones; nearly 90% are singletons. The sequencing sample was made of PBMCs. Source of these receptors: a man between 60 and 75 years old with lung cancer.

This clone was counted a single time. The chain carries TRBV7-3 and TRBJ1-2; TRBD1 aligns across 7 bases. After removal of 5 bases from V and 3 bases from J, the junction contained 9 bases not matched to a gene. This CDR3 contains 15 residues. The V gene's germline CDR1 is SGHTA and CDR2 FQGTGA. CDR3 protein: CASSLSRDSYYGYTF. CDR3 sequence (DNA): TGTGCCAGCAGCCTCAGCCGGGACAGCTACTATGGCTACACCTTC.

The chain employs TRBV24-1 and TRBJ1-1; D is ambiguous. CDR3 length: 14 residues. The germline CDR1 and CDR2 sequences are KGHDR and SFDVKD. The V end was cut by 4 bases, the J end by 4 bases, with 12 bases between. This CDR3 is CATSDGDLATEAFF. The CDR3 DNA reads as TGTGCCACCAGTGACGGGGATCTGGCCACTGAAGCTTTCTTT.

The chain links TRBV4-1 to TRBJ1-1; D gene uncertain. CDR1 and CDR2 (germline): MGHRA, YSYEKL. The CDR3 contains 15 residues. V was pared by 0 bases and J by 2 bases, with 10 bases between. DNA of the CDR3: TGCGCCAGCAGCCAAGAAACGGCCTTAAACACTGAAGCTTTCTTT. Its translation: CASSQETALNTEAFF.

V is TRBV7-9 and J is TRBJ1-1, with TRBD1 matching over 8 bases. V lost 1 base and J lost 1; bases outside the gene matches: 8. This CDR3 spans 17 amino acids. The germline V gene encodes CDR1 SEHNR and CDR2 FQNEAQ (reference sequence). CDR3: CASSLGQGFKRNTEAFF. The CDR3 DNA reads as TGTGCCAGCAGCTTAGGACAGGGGTTTAAAAGGAACACTGAAGCTTTCTTT.

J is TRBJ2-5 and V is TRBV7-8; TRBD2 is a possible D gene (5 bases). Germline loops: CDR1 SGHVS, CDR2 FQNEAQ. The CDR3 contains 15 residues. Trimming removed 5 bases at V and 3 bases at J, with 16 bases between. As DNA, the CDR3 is TGTGCCAGCAGCCCCCTCGGAGGCCCAGAAGAGACCCAGTACTTC. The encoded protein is CASSPLGGPEETQYF.

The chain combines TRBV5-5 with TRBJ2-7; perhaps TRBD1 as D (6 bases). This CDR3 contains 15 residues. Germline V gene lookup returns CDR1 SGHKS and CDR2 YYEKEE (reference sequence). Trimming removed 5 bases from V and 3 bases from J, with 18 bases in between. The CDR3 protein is CASRPSQGTVYEQYV. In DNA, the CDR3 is TGTGCCAGCAGGCCTTCCCAGGGGACGGTCTACGAGCAGTACGTC.

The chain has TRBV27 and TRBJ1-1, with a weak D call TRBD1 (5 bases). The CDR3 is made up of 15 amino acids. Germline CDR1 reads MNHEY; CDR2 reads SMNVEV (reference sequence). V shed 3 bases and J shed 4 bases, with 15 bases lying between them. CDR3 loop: CASSFQGRGVTEAFF. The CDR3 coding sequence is TGTGCCAGCAGTTTCCAGGGCCGAGGAGTCACTGAAGCTTTCTTT.

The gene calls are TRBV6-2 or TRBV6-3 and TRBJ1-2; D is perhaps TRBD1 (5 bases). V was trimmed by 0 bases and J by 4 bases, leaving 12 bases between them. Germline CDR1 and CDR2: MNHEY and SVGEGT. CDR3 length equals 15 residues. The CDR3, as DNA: TGTGCCAGCAGTTACTCGATTCAGGGAATCTATGGCTACACCTTC. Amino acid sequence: CASSYSIQGIYGYTF.

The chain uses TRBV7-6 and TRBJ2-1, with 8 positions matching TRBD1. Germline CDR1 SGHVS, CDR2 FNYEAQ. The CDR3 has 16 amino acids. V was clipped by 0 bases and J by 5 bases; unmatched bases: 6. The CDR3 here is CASSLARQGANNEQFF. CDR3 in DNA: TGTGCCAGCAGCTTAGCGAGGCAGGGGGCCAACAATGAGCAGTTCTTC.

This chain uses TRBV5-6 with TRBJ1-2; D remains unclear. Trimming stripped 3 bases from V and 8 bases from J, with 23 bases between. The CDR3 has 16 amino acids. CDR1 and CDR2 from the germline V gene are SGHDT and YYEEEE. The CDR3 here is CASSSLPGLRAGGYTF. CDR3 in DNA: TGTGCCAGCAGCTCCCTCCCGGGCTTAAGGGCTGGCGGCTACACCTTC.

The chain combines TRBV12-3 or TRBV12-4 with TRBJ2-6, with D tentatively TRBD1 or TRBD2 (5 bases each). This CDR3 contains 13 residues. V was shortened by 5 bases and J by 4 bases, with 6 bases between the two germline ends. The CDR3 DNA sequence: TGTGCCAGCAGTCGGGACGGGGCCAACGTCCTGACTTTC. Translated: CASSRDGANVLTF.

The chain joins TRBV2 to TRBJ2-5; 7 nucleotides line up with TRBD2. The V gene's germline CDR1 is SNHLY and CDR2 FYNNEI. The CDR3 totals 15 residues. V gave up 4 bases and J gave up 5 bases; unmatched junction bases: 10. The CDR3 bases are TGTGCCAGCAGTGGGGGTGGGAGGGGTTCGGAGACCCAGTACTTC. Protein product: CASSGGGRGSETQYF.

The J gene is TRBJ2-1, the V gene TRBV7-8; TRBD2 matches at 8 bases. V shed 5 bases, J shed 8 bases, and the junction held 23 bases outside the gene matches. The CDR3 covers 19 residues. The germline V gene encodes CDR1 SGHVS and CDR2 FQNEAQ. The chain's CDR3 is CASSNTIPQAGAPVHEQFF. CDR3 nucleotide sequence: TGTGCCAGCAGCAACACAATACCTCAAGCGGGGGCCCCTGTTCATGAGCAGTTCTTC.

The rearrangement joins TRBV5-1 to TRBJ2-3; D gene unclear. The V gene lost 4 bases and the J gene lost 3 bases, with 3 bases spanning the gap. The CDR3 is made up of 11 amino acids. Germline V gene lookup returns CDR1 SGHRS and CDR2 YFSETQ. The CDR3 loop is CASSLTDTQYF. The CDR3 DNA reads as TGCGCCAGCAGCCTTACAGATACGCAGTATTTT.

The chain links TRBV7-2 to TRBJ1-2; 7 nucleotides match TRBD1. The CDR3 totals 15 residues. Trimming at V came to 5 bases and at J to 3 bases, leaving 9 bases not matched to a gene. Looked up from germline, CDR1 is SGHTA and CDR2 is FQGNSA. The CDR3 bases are TGTGCCAGCAGCCCGGACTCGGGGACAGACTATGGCTACACCTTC. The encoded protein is CASSPDSGTDYGYTF.